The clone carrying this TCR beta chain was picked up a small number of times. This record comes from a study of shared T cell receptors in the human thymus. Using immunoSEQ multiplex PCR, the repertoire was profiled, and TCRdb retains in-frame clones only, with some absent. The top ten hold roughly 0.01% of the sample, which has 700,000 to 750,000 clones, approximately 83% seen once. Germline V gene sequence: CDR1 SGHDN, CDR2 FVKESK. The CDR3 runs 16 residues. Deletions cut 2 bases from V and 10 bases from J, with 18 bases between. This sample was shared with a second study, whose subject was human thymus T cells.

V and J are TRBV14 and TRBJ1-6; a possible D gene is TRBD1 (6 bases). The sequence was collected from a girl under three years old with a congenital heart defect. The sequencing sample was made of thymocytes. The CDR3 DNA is TGTGCCAGCAGCCAACACCAAACAGGGAGTGAATCACCCCTCCACTTT. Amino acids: CASSQHQTGSESPLHF.